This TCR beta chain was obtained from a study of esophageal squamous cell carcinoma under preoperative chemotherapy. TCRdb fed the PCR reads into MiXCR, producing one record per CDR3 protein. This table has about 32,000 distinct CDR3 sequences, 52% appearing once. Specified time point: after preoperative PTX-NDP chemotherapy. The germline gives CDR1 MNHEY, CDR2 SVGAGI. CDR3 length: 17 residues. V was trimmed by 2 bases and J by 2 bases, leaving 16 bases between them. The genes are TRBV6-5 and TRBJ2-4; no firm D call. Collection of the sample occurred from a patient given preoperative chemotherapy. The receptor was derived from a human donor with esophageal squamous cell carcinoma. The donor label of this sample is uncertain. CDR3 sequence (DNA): TGTGCCAGCAGTTACGGACCCGCAAGGTTAACCAAAAACATTCAGTACTTC. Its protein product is CASSYGPARLTKNIQYF.